This entry lists 11 T cell receptor beta chains sequenced from one sample in a study of blood T cell repertoires in COVID-19. The repertoire was sequenced with immunoSEQ multiplex PCR; TCRdb's copy has only in-frame clones and lacks some. Counted here are about 230,000 clones, about four fifths occurring once; the ten biggest clones make up around 7.5%. Sample: peripheral blood. Receptors were obtained from a woman of 80 years or more with COVID-19, enrolled during active disease.

The table lists this clone with a few counts. J is TRBJ1-2 and V is TRBV19; TRBD1 might be the D (6 bases). The V end lost 2 bases, the J end lost 6 bases, and 16 bases lay between the germline ends. The CDR3 consists of 15 residues. Germline V CDR1 and CDR2: LNHDA, SQIVND (reference sequence). The CDR3 bases are TGTGCCAGTAGTATACCGGGACAACAGAAGCATGGCTACACCTTC. Amino acids: CASSIPGQQKHGYTF.

The rearrangement uses TRBV7-9 and TRBJ2-7; the match to TRBD1 covers 7 bases. J gave up 3 bases and V 5 bases, and 7 bases lay outside the gene matches. The length of the CDR3 is 14 residues. Germline V lookup: CDR1 SEHNR, CDR2 FQNEAQ (reference sequence). In DNA form, the CDR3 reads TGTGCCAGCAGCCTCCCGGGACAGAACTACGAGCAGTACTTC. It encodes CASSLPGQNYEQYF.

The chain has TRBV15 and TRBJ2-6; unclear D gene. The CDR3 loop spans 15 amino acids. Trimming removed 3 bases at V and 3 bases at J, with 9 bases between. From germline, CDR1 is LNHNV and CDR2 YYDKDF (reference sequence). The CDR3 here is CATSRRASGANVLTF. The CDR3 DNA sequence: TGTGCCACCAGCAGGAGAGCTAGTGGGGCCAACGTCCTGACTTTC.

V gene TRBV30 combines with J gene TRBJ1-5, with D perhaps matching TRBD1 (6 bases). CDR3 size: 15 residues. V was cut by 4 bases and J by 1 base, with 14 bases left in between. Germline V gene sequence: CDR1 GTSNPN, CDR2 SVGIG (reference sequence). The CDR3 region is CAWTQSGQSNQPQHF. The CDR3 DNA reads as TGTGCCTGGACGCAATCCGGACAGAGCAATCAGCCCCAGCATTTT.

J is TRBJ1-2 and V is TRBV6-5, with 7 bases fitting TRBD1. The CDR3 covers 12 residues. CDR1 and CDR2 (germline): MNHEY, SVGAGI. V was clipped by 11 bases and J by 4 bases; unmatched bases: 7. CDR3: CAARGTGYGYTF. The CDR3 nucleotides are TGTGCCGCCAGGGGGACGGGCTATGGCTACACCTTC.

V is TRBV18 and J is TRBJ2-1; 7 positions match TRBD2. The CDR3 has 15 amino acids. V shed 6 bases, J shed 1 base, and the junction held 6 bases outside the gene matches. The germline CDR1 and CDR2 sequences are KGHSH and LQKENI. The CDR3 here is CASSRGLGSYNEQFF. The CDR3 coding sequence is TGTGCCAGCTCCCGCGGACTAGGATCCTACAATGAGCAGTTCTTC.

This chain uses TRBV5-1 with TRBJ2-2; TRBD2 might be the D (6 bases). V lost 1 base and J lost 3, with 10 bases in between. This CDR3 region has 15 residues. Germline CDR1 SGHRS, CDR2 YFSETQ. Written as DNA, the CDR3 is TGCGCCAGCAGCTTGCCGTCGGGAGACACCGGGGAGCTGTTTTTT. Translating gives CASSLPSGDTGELFF.

The CDR3 coding sequence is TGTGCCACCAGCAGAGTGGCCCCGGGGGGAACAGATACGCAGTATTTT. Its protein product is CATSRVAPGGTDTQYF. J is TRBJ2-3 and V is TRBV15; 7 bases align to TRBD2. CDR1 is LNHNV, CDR2 YYDKDF, per germline (reference sequence). The CDR3 sequence is 16 residues long. Unmatched junction bases numbered 7, after V lost 1 base and J lost 3 bases. The full variable domain, in which reference TRBV15 and TRBJ2-3 provide the parts outside the CDR3, is DAMVIQNPRYQVTQFGKPVTLSCSQTLNHNVMYWYQQKSSQAPKLLFHYYDKDFNNEADTPDNFQSRRPNTSFCFLDIRSPGLGDTAMYLCATSRVAPGGTDTQYFGPGTRLTVL.

This clone was seen a handful of times. This chain connects TRBV7-3 to TRBJ1-5; D is perhaps TRBD1 (5 bases). V was clipped by 0 bases and J by 6 bases, with 12 bases between them. The germline CDR1 and CDR2 sequences are SGHTA and FQGTGA. The CDR3 totals 15 residues. DNA of the CDR3: TGTGCCAGCAGCTTAACTGGGGGGTTTGGTCAGCCCCAGCATTTT. As protein: CASSLTGGFGQPQHF.

J is TRBJ1-1 and V is TRBV7-3, with no clear D. V shed 1 base and J shed 5 bases, with 11 bases lying between them. CDR1 SGHTA and CDR2 FQGTGA come from the germline V gene. CDR3 length: 14 amino acids. The CDR3, as DNA: TGTGCCAGCAGCTTAATGCCGGGGAATACTGAAGCTTTCTTT. Protein: CASSLMPGNTEAFF.

This clone was detected only a few times. The chain combines TRBV11-2 with TRBJ1-1, with a tentative D call TRBD1 (5 bases). Trimming took off 3 bases at V and 3 bases at J, with 8 bases between the two ends. The V gene's germline CDR1 is SGHAT and CDR2 FQNNGV. This CDR3 comprises 13 residues. The CDR3 region has the DNA TGTGCCAGCAGCTTTCGCAGGGACACTGAAGCTTTCTTT. Translating gives CASSFRRDTEAFF.